Sequencing of this T cell receptor beta chain was carried out in a study of T cell responses to AZD1222 COVID-19 vaccine. Remarks on this clone: Its antigen is still unknown.

V was pared by 7 bases and J by 3 bases, with 16 bases between. The CDR3 contains 15 residues. Looked up from germline, CDR1 is MNHEY and CDR2 is SVGAGI. The data were produced by immunoSEQ multiplex PCR, yet TCRdb's version contains in-frame clones alone and is incomplete. The sample has about 140,000 clones, nearly 95% seen once. The study, taken as a whole, reports: Receipt of two AZD1222 doses was followed by a rise in Spike-specific TCR breadth and depth. None of the repertoires were sampled until the peak T cell response had passed. Donors, mostly white British, included more females; clonal diversity was possibly underestimated.

Whether given at about 4 or about 12 weeks, second doses were pooled. The material sequenced was peripheral blood, taken 28 days after the second AZD1222 dose. The origin of this receptor is an adult who received the AZD1222 COVID-19 vaccine. The chain uses TRBV6-5 and TRBJ2-1; D gene unclear. In DNA, the CDR3 is TGTGCCAGCACTAACTTTGGACCAGGCTACAATGAGCAGTTCTTC. Translating it yields CASTNFGPGYNEQFF.